These 3 T cell receptor beta chains originate from one sample sequenced in a study of T cell changes during pregnancy in multiple sclerosis. Libraries were prepared by immunoSEQ multiplex PCR; TCRdb keeps only in-frame clonotypes and omits some of them. This sample has roughly 68,000 clones, with under 95% found just once. The specimen comprised peripheral blood, sampled in the second trimester of pregnancy. The receptors here all came from a female donor in good health, enrolled as a control in a pregnancy study.

J is TRBJ2-6 and V is TRBV29-1; TRBD1 matches 7 bases. Germline CDR1 reads SQVTM; CDR2 reads ANQGSEA. Unmatched junction bases numbered 5, after V lost 7 bases and J lost 2 bases. This CDR3 is built from 14 residues. CDR3 DNA sequence: TGCAGCGCAAGAGGGGGCCCTGGGGCCAACGTCCTGACTTTC. Translating it yields CSARGGPGANVLTF.

J is TRBJ2-7 and V is TRBV18, with D tentatively TRBD2 (7 bases). Germline CDR1 is KGHSH and CDR2 is LQKENI. Trimming left V 1 base short and J 6 bases short, with 10 bases between. The CDR3 extends over 13 amino acids. CDR3 DNA sequence: TGTGCCAGCTCACCACAGGGGGAGGGCGAGCAGTACTTC. Translating gives CASSPQGEGEQYF.

The V gene is TRBV6-1, the J gene TRBJ2-7; possible D gene TRBD1, 5 bases. The CDR3 contains 13 residues. The germline CDR1 and CDR2 sequences are MNHNS and SASEGT. V lost 3 bases and J 7 bases, leaving 13 bases between the germline ends. As DNA, the CDR3 is TGTGCCAGCAGTGAGTCCCAACCAGGGGAGCAGTACTTC. Protein: CASSESQPGEQYF.